This T cell receptor beta chain appears in the sequencing data of a study of blood T cell repertoires in COVID-19. At the level of the study: The United States, Italy and Spain supplied acute and convalescent COVID-19 samples. From T cells, B-cell-depleted T cells, or PBMCs came the material, which was cDNA or gDNA.

Assay used: immunoSEQ multiplex PCR; TCRdb lists only in-frame clones, some missing. The profile shows some 70,000 clones, more than 80% of them singletons. CDR1 is SGHTA, CDR2 FQGTGA, per germline. The CDR3 length is 14 residues. V shed 5 bases and J 6 bases; nucleotides not matched to a gene: 6. The TCR was taken from an older woman with acute or convalescent COVID-19. Specimen: peripheral blood. The V and J genes are TRBV7-3 and TRBJ2-3, with 9 bases identical to TRBD2. CDR3 loop: CASSELAGVDTQYF. The DNA of the CDR3 is TGTGCCAGCAGCGAATTAGCGGGAGTGGATACGCAGTATTTT.